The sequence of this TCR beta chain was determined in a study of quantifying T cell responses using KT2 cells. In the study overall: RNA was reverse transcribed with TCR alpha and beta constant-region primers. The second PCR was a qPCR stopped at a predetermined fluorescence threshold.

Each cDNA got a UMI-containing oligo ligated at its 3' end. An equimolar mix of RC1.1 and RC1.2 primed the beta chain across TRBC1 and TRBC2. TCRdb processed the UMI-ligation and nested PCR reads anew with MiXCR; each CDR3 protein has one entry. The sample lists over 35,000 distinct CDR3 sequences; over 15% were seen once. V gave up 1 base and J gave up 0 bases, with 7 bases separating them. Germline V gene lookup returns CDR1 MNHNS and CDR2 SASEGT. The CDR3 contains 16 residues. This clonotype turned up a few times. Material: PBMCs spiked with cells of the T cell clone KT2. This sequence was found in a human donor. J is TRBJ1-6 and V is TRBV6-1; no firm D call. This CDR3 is CASSEEDLSYNSPLHF. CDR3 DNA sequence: TGTGCCAGCAGTGAAGAGGACCTCTCCTATAATTCACCCCTCCACTTT.